The entry below describes one TCR beta chain. Its antigen is undetermined. These data originate in a study of cytomegalovirus exposure and HLA in healthy donors. About the research overall: Around 190 million T cells yielded 100 million or so unique TCR beta sequences, as an earlier analysis found.

This CDR3 spans 12 amino acids. The V and J ends lost 3 bases and 1 base respectively, with 3 bases between them. In germline, CDR1 is SEHNR, CDR2 FQNEAQ (reference sequence). Use of 60 Vbeta and 13 Jbeta primers characterized the PCR. Produced via immunoSEQ multiplex PCR; TCRdb's table is partial and in-frame only. Of 30,000 to 45,000 clones in the sample, roughly 85% were seen once. Study-wide findings and caveats: Earlier analysis found most TCR beta V segments productive about 87% or about 30% of the time. Later analysis identified a missense DCLRE1C variant that was linked to TCR beta V- and J-gene trimming. Cytomegalovirus status was reportedly diagnosed by the classifier with high specificity and sensitivity.

This receptor was identified in a woman between 40 and 55 years old in good health and CMV-seropositive. This chain joins TRBV7-9 and TRBJ1-1; D remains unclear. The sequencing sample was made of PBMCs. This CDR3 is CASSFRNTEAFF. CDR3 nucleotide sequence: TGTGCCAGCAGCTTTAGGAACACTGAAGCTTTCTTT. The variable domain in full, completed from reference TRBV7-9 and TRBJ1-1, reads DTGVSQNPRHKITKRGQNVTFRCDPISEHNRLYWYRQTLGQGPEFLTYFQNEAQLEKSRLLSDRFSAERPKGSFSTLEIQRTEQGDSAMYLCASSFRNTEAFFGQGTRLTVV.